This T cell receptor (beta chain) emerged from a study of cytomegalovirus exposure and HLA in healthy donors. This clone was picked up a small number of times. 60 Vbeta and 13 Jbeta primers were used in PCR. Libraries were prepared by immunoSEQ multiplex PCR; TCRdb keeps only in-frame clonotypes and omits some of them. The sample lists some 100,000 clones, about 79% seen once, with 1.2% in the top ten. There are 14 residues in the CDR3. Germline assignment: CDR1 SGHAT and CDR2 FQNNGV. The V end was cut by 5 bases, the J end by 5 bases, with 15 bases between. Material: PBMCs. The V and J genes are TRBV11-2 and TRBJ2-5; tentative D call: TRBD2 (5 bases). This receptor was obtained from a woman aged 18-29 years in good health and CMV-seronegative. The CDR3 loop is CASSLHKGGETQYF. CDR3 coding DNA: TGTGCCAGCAGCCTGCACAAGGGCGGGGAGACCCAGTACTTC.